A single TCR beta chain is shown here with its context. Its matching antigen is unknown. TCRdb keeps only in-frame clones here, not all; method: immunoSEQ multiplex PCR. The sample includes roughly 150,000 clones, around nine tenths of them seen just once. This entry comes from a study of T cell responses to AZD1222 COVID-19 vaccine. Background on the study: Doses given second, at about 4 or about 12 weeks, were pooled.

This CDR3 spans 15 amino acids. V was clipped by 0 bases and J by 7 bases, with 10 bases between them. Germline V gene sequence: CDR1 LGHNA, CDR2 YSLEER. Study-wide results and limits: The number of AZD1222 recipients seropositive at baseline was only five or six.

The chain carries TRBV4-3 and TRBJ1-6; possibly TRBD1 for D (6 bases). This specimen consisted of peripheral blood, obtained on day 0 of AZD1222 vaccination. This TCR was sampled from an adult in good health. The CDR3 sequence: CASSQEPRGNSPLHF. The CDR3 DNA is TGCGCCAGCAGCCAAGAGCCCAGGGGAAATTCACCCCTCCACTTT.